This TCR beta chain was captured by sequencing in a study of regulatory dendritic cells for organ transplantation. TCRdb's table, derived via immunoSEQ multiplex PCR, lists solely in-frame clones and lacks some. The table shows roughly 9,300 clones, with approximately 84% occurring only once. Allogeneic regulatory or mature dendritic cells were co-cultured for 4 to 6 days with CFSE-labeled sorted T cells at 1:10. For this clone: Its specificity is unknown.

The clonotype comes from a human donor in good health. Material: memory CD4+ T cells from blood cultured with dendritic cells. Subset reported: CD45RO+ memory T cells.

The CDR3: CASRLIWGTPAQNEQFF. The CDR3 DNA sequence: TGTGCCAGTAGATTGATTTGGGGGACCCCGGCCCAAAATGAGCAGTTCTTC. V usage is TRBV19 and J usage is TRBJ2-1; D tentatively fits TRBD1 or TRBD2 (5 bases each). The CDR3 contains 17 residues. Trimming stripped 6 bases from V and 7 bases from J, with 25 bases between. Germline loops: CDR1 LNHDA, CDR2 SQIVND (reference sequence).